Shown below are 26 T cell receptor beta chains from a single sample sequenced in a study of blood T cell repertoires in COVID-19. Assay used: immunoSEQ multiplex PCR; TCRdb lists only in-frame clones, some missing. Here the sample spans approximately 52,000 clones, over 75% being singletons. The sequenced sample was peripheral blood. The receptors derive from a human donor with active COVID-19. The donor label of this sample is uncertain.

This chain joins TRBV29-1 and TRBJ1-1, with 8 bases aligning to TRBD1. CDR3 size: 12 residues. CDR1 is SQVTM and CDR2 is ANQGSEA in the germline V gene. The V gene end was trimmed by 6 bases and the J gene end by 4 bases; junction bases not matched to a gene: 4. As DNA, the CDR3 is TGCAGCGTGACCACAGGGGGCACTGAAGCTTTCTTT. Its protein product is CSVTTGGTEAFF.

This chain links TRBV7-2 with TRBJ1-2, with 10 nucleotides matching TRBD1. The germline CDR1 and CDR2 sequences are SGHTA and FQGNSA. The CDR3 consists of 16 residues. Trimming cost V 1 base and J 4 bases; bases outside gene matches: 6. In DNA form, the CDR3 reads TGTGCCAGCAGCTTAGTGGGACAGGGGTCCGTCTATGGCTACACCTTC. As protein: CASSLVGQGSVYGYTF.

V and J are TRBV6-1 and TRBJ2-5, with D possibly being TRBD2 (7 bases). Per germline, CDR1 MNHNS and CDR2 SASEGT. Trimming cost V 3 bases and J 5 bases, with 16 bases left between them. There are 15 residues in the CDR3. The CDR3 reads CASSDGGAGEETQYF. In DNA, the CDR3 is TGTGCCAGCAGTGATGGGGGGGCGGGAGAGGAGACCCAGTACTTC.

The chain is built from TRBV30 and TRBJ2-7; TRBD1 is a possible D gene (5 bases). Germline CDR1 and CDR2: GTSNPN and SVGIG (reference sequence). There are 14 residues in the CDR3. Trimming left V 4 bases short and J 2 bases short, with 15 bases between. The CDR3 region has the DNA TGTGCCTGGAAGATTAGGGGCCCAGCCTACGAGCAGTACTTC. This sequence encodes CAWKIRGPAYEQYF.

This chain joins TRBV27 and TRBJ2-7; 10 bases are a match to TRBD1. Per germline, CDR1 MNHEY and CDR2 SMNVEV (reference sequence). CDR3 length equals 14 residues. The V segment lost 3 bases and the J segment 5 bases; nucleotides outside the gene matches: 4. The CDR3 reads CASSFTGTGDEQYF. The CDR3 DNA sequence: TGTGCCAGCAGTTTCACCGGGACAGGGGACGAGCAGTACTTC.

Only one count was recorded for this clone. The chain links TRBV4-3 to TRBJ1-4; perhaps TRBD1 as D (5 bases). V lost 0 bases and J 5 bases, leaving 13 bases between the germline ends. The CDR3 covers 16 residues. Germline V lookup: CDR1 LGHNA, CDR2 YSLEER. The CDR3 sequence is CASSQDAGKGNEKLFF. The CDR3, as DNA: TGCGCCAGCAGCCAAGATGCGGGGAAGGGGAATGAAAAACTGTTTTTT.

The V and J genes are TRBV27 and TRBJ2-6; tentative D call: TRBD2 (6 bases). Per germline, CDR1 MNHEY and CDR2 SMNVEV (reference sequence). The CDR3 runs 16 residues. The V and J ends lost 5 bases and 0 bases respectively, with 11 bases between them. For the CDR3, the DNA is TGTGCCAGCAGTAACGCCGGGGGCTCTGGGGCCAACGTCCTGACTTTC. Encoded protein: CASSNAGGSGANVLTF.

The chain couples TRBV11-2 to TRBJ2-1; D is possibly TRBD1 (5 bases). V was pared by 0 bases and J by 2 bases, with 5 bases between. CDR3 length: 14 amino acids. Germline loops: CDR1 SGHAT, CDR2 FQNNGV. The CDR3: CASSLDRAYNEQFF. The DNA for the CDR3 is TGTGCCAGCAGCTTAGACAGGGCCTACAATGAGCAGTTCTTC.

The chain carries TRBV6-5 and TRBJ2-7, with 7 bases aligning to TRBD1. The CDR3 covers 16 residues. Trimming cost V 2 bases and J 2 bases; bases outside gene matches: 9. The germline V gene has CDR1 MNHEY and CDR2 SVGAGI. CDR3 amino acids: CASSYEEGTVTYEQYF. The DNA of the CDR3 is TGTGCCAGCAGTTACGAGGAAGGGACAGTGACCTACGAGCAGTACTTC.

V and J are TRBV15 and TRBJ1-1; D is unclear. The CDR3 consists of 12 residues. Germline loops: CDR1 LNHNV, CDR2 YYDKDF (reference sequence). V was shortened by 4 bases and J by 5 bases, with 8 bases between the two germline ends. CDR3 sequence reads: CATSNGETEAFF. As DNA, the CDR3 is TGTGCCACCAGCAATGGGGAGACTGAAGCTTTCTTT. Using reference TRBV15 and TRBJ1-1 for the parts outside the CDR3, the full variable domain is DAMVIQNPRYQVTQFGKPVTLSCSQTLNHNVMYWYQQKSSQAPKLLFHYYDKDFNNEADTPDNFQSRRPNTSFCFLDIRSPGLGDTAMYLCATSNGETEAFFGQGTRLTVV.

The chain links TRBV7-9 to TRBJ2-1; 8 bases align to TRBD1. The CDR3 extends over 15 amino acids. Unmatched junction bases numbered 2, after V lost 1 base and J lost 3 bases. The germline V gene has CDR1 SEHNR and CDR2 FQNEAQ (reference sequence). The CDR3 nucleotides are TGTGCCAGCAGCTTAGGACAGGGGATCTACAATGAGCAGTTCTTC. It specifies CASSLGQGIYNEQFF.

On this clone itself: The DNA is left out, because the CDR3 cannot be placed on it with certainty; the CDR3 is given as TCRdb lists it. This chain links TRBV2 with TRBJ2-7; the D call in the table, TRBD2, was not verified against the DNA. The CDR3 is made up of 13 amino acids, end residues included. Germline V CDR1 and CDR2: SNHLY, FYNNEI. This chain's CDR3 is CASSPPLWYEQYF.

The genes are TRBV5-1 and TRBJ2-1; the D is unclear. V gave up 5 bases and J gave up 2 bases, with 5 bases separating them. CDR1 is SGHRS and CDR2 is YFSETQ in the germline V gene. CDR3 length equals 12 residues. This CDR3 reads CASSFTYNEQFF. Written as DNA, the CDR3 is TGCGCCAGCAGTTTCACCTACAATGAGCAGTTCTTC.

The gene calls are TRBV4-3 and TRBJ2-1, with a tentative D call TRBD1 (6 bases). Germline CDR1 and CDR2: LGHNA and YSLEER. CDR3 length equals 15 residues. Trimming pared 0 bases from V and 8 bases from J, leaving 14 bases between. CDR3 protein: CASSQDKQGLDEQFF. The CDR3 DNA reads TGCGCCAGCAGCCAAGATAAGCAGGGGTTAGATGAGCAGTTCTTC.

Here the CDR3 reads CASSPRNPSSYEQYV. The DNA of the CDR3 is TGTGCCAGCAGCCCGCGCAACCCAAGCTCCTACGAGCAGTACGTC. The V gene is TRBV27, the J gene TRBJ2-7; D is unresolved. Per germline, CDR1 MNHEY and CDR2 SMNVEV (reference sequence). The CDR3 is 15 amino acids. V was cut by 6 bases and J by 0 bases, with 15 bases left in between.

CDR3 amino acids: CASSLVSGGNNEQFF. Here the CDR3 DNA reads TGTGCCAGCAGCTTAGTTAGCGGGGGAAACAATGAGCAGTTCTTC. The genes are TRBV7-9 and TRBJ2-1; 9 bases are a match to TRBD2. The ends lost 1 base at V and 5 bases at J; junction bases unmatched: 3. The CDR3 runs 15 residues. CDR1 and CDR2 from the germline V gene are SEHNR and FQNEAQ (reference sequence).

The genes are TRBV5-1 and TRBJ2-7; tentative D call: TRBD2 (5 bases). This CDR3 is built from 15 residues. V lost 0 bases to trimming and J lost 2 bases, with 12 bases between them. CDR1 is SGHRS and CDR2 is YFSETQ in the germline V gene. The CDR3 DNA reads TGCGCCAGCAGCTTGGATCATGAGGGAACCTACGAGCAGTACTTC. This sequence encodes CASSLDHEGTYEQYF.

The chain uses TRBV7-9 and TRBJ1-2; possible D gene TRBD1, 6 bases. The CDR3 length is 13 residues. CDR1 SEHNR and CDR2 FQNEAQ come from the germline V gene (reference sequence). Trimming removed 3 bases at V and 2 bases at J, with 7 bases between. CDR3: CASSLDSNYGYTF. The CDR3 bases are TGTGCCAGCAGCTTGGACAGCAACTATGGCTACACCTTC.

V is TRBV18 and J is TRBJ1-1, with D perhaps matching TRBD1 (6 bases). There are 15 residues in the CDR3. Deletions cut 2 bases from V and 0 bases from J, with 10 bases between. CDR1 is KGHSH and CDR2 is LQKENI in the germline V gene. CDR3 nucleotides: TGTGCCAGCTCACCATTCCGACAGGTGAACACTGAAGCTTTCTTT. Translation: CASSPFRQVNTEAFF.

The V gene is TRBV9, the J gene TRBJ2-1; 8 bases line up with TRBD2. Germline V gene lookup returns CDR1 SGDLS and CDR2 YYNGEE. Trimming at V came to 3 bases and at J to 3 bases, leaving 5 bases not matched to a gene. The CDR3 has 15 amino acids. This chain's CDR3 is CASSGPGLVYNEQFF. Written as DNA, the CDR3 is TGTGCCAGCAGCGGGCCGGGACTAGTCTACAATGAGCAGTTCTTC.

CDR3: CASLGVGGYTF. The CDR3 DNA reads TGTGCCTCCTTAGGGGTTGGTGGCTACACCTTC. This chain connects TRBV3-1 (or the pseudogene TRBV3-2) to TRBJ1-2, with D perhaps TRBD1 (5 bases). The CDR3 is 11 residues long. CDR1 LGHDT and CDR2 YNNKEL come from the germline V gene (reference sequence). V gave up 11 bases and J gave up 7 bases, with 14 bases separating them.

The chain employs TRBV15 and TRBJ2-7; a weak D match, TRBD1 (5 bases). The CDR3 is 14 amino acids. The V gene lost 0 bases and the J gene lost 2 bases, with 8 bases spanning the gap. The V gene's germline CDR1 is LNHNV and CDR2 YYDKDF (reference sequence). CDR3 coding DNA: TGTGCCACCAGCAGAGATCAGGGCACCTACGAGCAGTACTTC. As protein: CATSRDQGTYEQYF.

The chain joins TRBV7-2 to TRBJ1-5; 11 bases align to TRBD1. Germline V gene data show CDR1 as SGHTA and CDR2 as FQGNSA. The ends lost 3 bases at V and 6 bases at J; junction bases unmatched: 7. This CDR3 region has 16 residues. The CDR3 protein is CASSLTGTGGPQPQHF. The CDR3 nucleotides are TGTGCCAGCAGCTTGACCGGGACAGGGGGACCTCAGCCCCAGCATTTT.

The chain links TRBV29-1 to TRBJ2-7; 10 nucleotides align to TRBD1. Germline CDR1 is SQVTM and CDR2 is ANQGSEA. CDR3 length: 13 residues. With V trimmed by 6 bases and J by 2 bases, 4 bases remained unmatched. CDR3 protein: CSVTGGYTYEQYF. CDR3 sequence (DNA): TGCAGCGTGACAGGGGGCTACACCTACGAGCAGTACTTC.

This chain joins TRBV27 and TRBJ2-7, with 12 positions matching TRBD2. In germline, CDR1 is MNHEY, CDR2 SMNVEV (reference sequence). CDR3 length equals 17 residues. The ends lost 0 bases at V and 2 bases at J; junction bases unmatched: 5. CDR3 sequence (DNA): TGTGCCAGCAGTTTATCGTGGTCTAGCGGGAGGGCCTACGAGCAGTACTTC. It encodes CASSLSWSSGRAYEQYF.

This chain uses TRBV19 with TRBJ1-2, with 7 bases lining up with TRBD1. V was pared by 6 bases and J by 4 bases, with 2 bases of the junction left unmatched. The germline gives CDR1 LNHDA, CDR2 SQIVND (reference sequence). The CDR3 runs to 12 residues. Written as DNA, the CDR3 is TGTGCCAGTAGAAGACAGGGCTATGGCTACACCTTC. Residues: CASRRQGYGYTF.